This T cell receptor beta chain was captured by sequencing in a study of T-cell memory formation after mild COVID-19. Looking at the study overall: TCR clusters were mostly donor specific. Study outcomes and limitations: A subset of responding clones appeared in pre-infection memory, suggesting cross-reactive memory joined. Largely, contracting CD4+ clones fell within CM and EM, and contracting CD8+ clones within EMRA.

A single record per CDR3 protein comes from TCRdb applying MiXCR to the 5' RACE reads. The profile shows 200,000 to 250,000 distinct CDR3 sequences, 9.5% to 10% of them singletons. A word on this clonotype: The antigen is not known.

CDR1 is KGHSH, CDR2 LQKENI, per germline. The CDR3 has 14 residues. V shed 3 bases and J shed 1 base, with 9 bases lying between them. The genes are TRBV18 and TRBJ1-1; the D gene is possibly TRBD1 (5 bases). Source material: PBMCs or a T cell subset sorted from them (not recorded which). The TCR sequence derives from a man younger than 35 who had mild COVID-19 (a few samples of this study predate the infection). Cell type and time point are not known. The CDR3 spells CASSPGRANTEAFF. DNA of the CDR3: TGTGCCAGCTCACCGGGACGGGCGAACACTGAAGCTTTCTTT.